This T cell receptor beta chain was profiled in a study of CD8 T cells in Susac syndrome (dated by TCRdb to the late 2010s). Background for the entire study: Repertoire sequencing was used to test whether CD8+ T cell activation and differentiation in Susac syndrome was antigen driven.

RNA was extracted using the RNeasy kit, and roughly 0.45 to 1 microgram was reverse transcribed with random hexamers. The immunoSEQ multiplex PCR assay, which covers 54 Vbeta and 13 Jbeta segments, was used to amplify TCR beta CDR3 regions. To correct PCR amplification bias, a synthetic template baseline was used for both primer optimization and computational correction. Regarding the original processing steps: Reads were annotated to V, D and J genes according to IMGT and were analyzed with immunoSEQ Analyzer, with only productive sequences retained. Clonality was computed as one minus Shannon entropy normalized by log2 of the number of productive unique sequences. For each patient and control, public and private clones were evaluated among the 100 most prevalent clones. Clones were defined as Susac-specific if absent from the healthy and MS cohorts, from 1052 published viral clones and from other ImmuneACCESS disease sequences. TCRdb reprocessed the public reads (quality trimming at Q25 with fastp, clone calling with MiXCR) and kept in-frame beta chains. Rows merge per CDR3 protein into single entries with the most common DNA and genes. These V and J calls rely on TCRdb rather than the paper's analysis. Across this sample there are under 200,000 distinct CDR3 sequences, with approximately 95% seen only once. The top ten constitute around 0.093% of the sample.

On this clonotype itself: There is no known antigen for this receptor. No quality values exist for individual bases; no much larger clone is one base distant.

The CDR3 goes from the cysteine to the phenylalanine over 13 residues. The CDR3 DNA has 39 bases and is translated from base 1. Trimming removed 2 bases from V and 6 bases from J, leaving 10 bases between the germline ends. CDR1 and CDR2, looked up from the germline V gene, are SGDLS and YYNGEE. High-throughput TCR beta sequencing profiled peripheral blood CD8+ and CD4+ T cells from healthy donors, Susac syndrome patients and multiple sclerosis patients. The healthy donors served as controls matched for age and sex. CD8+ TEMRA cells were enriched by FACS, while bulk CD8+ and CD4+ T cells were purified by magnetic negative isolation. Blood was collected in EDTA tubes and processed within 24 hours, with PBMCs isolated through density gradient centrifugation. PBMCs intended for TCR sequencing were frozen in liquid nitrogen and were later thawed in a 37 degrees C water bath. Purity of sorted or isolated CD4+, CD8+ and CD8+ TEMRA cells was at least 90%.

Paper-wide results and their limitations: The number of individuals in the TCR sequencing and HLA analysis was acknowledged as relatively small.

What was sequenced was CD4+ T cells from PBMCs. The clonotype comes from a human donor in good health. The chain is assembled from TRBV9 and TRBJ2-3; TRBD2 is a possible D gene, resting on 6 matching bases. CDR3 loop: CASSVAGRDTQYF. The sequence in DNA is TGTGCCAGCAGCGTTGCGGGGAGGGATACGCAGTATTTT.